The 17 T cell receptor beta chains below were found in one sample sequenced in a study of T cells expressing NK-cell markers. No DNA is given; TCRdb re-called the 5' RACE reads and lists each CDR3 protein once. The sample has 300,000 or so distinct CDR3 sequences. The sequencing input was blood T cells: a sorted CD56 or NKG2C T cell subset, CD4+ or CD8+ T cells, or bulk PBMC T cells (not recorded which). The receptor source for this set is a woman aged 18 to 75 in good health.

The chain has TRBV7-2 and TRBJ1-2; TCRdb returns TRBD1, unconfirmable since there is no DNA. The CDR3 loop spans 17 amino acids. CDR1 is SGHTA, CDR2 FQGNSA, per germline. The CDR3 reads CASSFSRGDREDYGYTF.

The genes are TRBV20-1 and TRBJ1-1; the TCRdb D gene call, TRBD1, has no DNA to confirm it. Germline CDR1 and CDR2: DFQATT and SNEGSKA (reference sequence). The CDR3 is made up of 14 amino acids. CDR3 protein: CSARSGQSGTEAFF.

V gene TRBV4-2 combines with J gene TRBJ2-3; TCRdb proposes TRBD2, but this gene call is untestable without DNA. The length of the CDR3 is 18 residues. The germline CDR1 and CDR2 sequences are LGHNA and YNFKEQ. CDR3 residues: CASSQELLAGTSTDTQYF.

The CDR3: CASIKTGSGELFF. The genes are TRBV6-1 and TRBJ2-2; no DNA is available, so the TRBD1 call from TCRdb remains unchecked. Germline V CDR1 and CDR2: MNHNS, SASEGT. The CDR3 consists of 13 residues.

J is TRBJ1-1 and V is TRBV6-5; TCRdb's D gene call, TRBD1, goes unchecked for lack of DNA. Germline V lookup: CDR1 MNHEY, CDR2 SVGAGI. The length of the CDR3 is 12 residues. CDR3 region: CASSGTDLEAFF.

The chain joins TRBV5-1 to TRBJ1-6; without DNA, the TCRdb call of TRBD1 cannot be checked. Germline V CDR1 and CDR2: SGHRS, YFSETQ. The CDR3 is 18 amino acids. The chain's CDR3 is CASSLDGTGGSYNSPLHF.

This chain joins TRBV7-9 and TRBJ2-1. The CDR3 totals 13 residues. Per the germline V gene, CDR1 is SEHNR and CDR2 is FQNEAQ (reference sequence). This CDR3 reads CASSFLRPNEQFF.

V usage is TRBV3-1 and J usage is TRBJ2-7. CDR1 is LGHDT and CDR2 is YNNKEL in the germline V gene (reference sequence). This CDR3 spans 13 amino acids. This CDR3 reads CASSQKEVDEQYF.

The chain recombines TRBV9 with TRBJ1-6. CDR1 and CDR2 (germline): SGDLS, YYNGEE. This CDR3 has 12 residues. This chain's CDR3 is CASSVGGSPLHF.

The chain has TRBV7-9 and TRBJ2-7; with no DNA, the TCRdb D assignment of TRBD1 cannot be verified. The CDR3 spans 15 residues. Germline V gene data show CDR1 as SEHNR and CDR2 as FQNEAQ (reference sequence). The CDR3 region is CASSSNHRDGSEQYF.

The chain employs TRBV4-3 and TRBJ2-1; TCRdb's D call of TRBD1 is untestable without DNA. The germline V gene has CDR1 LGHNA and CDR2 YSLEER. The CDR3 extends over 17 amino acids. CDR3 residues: CASSQDLQGARYNEQFF.

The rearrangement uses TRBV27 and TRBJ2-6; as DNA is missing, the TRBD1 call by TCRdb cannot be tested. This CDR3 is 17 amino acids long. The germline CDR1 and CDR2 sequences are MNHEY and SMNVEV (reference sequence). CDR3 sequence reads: CASSLFPDSSGANVLTF. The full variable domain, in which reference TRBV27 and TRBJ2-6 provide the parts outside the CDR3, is EAQVTQNPRYLITVTGKKLTVTCSQNMNHEYMSWYRQDPGLGLRQIYYSMNVEVTDKGDVPEGYKVSRKEKRNFPLILESPSPNQTSLYFCASSLFPDSSGANVLTFGAGSRLTVL.

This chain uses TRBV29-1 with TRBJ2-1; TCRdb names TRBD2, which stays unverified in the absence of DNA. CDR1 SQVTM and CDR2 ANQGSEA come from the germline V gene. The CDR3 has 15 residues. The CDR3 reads CSVEGGASGHNEQFF.

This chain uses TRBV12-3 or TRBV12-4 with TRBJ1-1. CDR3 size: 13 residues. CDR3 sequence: CASSLQENTEAFF.

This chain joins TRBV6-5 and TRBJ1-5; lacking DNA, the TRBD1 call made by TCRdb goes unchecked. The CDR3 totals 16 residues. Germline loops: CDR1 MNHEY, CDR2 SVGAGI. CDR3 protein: CASSYGTPYSNQPQHF.

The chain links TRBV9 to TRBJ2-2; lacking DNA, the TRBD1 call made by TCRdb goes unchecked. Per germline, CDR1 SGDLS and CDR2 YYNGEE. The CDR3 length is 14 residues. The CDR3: CASTPGTNTGELFF.

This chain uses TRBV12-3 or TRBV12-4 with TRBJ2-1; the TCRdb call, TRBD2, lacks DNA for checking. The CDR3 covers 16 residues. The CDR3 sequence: CASRPRTSGSADEQFF.